The 8 T cell receptor beta chains in this list originate from one sample, sequenced in a study of cytomegalovirus exposure and HLA in healthy donors. The study ran its PCR with 60 Vbeta and 13 Jbeta primers. Clones were read by immunoSEQ multiplex PCR, and TCRdb kept only the in-frame ones, dropping some. The sample lists around 150,000 clones, 81% seen once, with roughly 13% in the top ten. What was sequenced was PBMCs. Every receptor here comes from a woman in her fifties or sixties in good health and CMV-seronegative.

CDR3 nucleotides: TGTGCCAGCAGTTACGGGACAAAAGTTAACTATGGCTACACCTTC. Protein: CASSYGTKVNYGYTF. The chain has TRBV6-5 and TRBJ1-2; D perhaps matches TRBD1 (6 bases). V was cut by 2 bases and J by 1 base, with 11 bases left in between. The length of the CDR3 is 15 residues. Germline-derived CDR1 and CDR2 are MNHEY and SVGAGI.

As DNA, the CDR3 is TGTGCCAGCAGACAGGGGGCGGATCAGCCCCAGCATTTT. It is translated as CASRQGADQPQHF. The rearrangement uses TRBV25-1 and TRBJ1-5, with TRBD1 matching over 9 bases. Germline CDR1 is MGHDK and CDR2 is SYGVNS. Unmatched junction bases numbered 2, after V lost 6 bases and J lost 5 bases. The CDR3 has 13 amino acids.

The chain links TRBV5-4 to TRBJ2-5, with 7 bases identical to TRBD1. V lost 0 bases, J lost 3 bases, and 2 bases stayed unmatched. The CDR3 totals 14 residues. Germline V lookup: CDR1 SGHNT, CDR2 YYREEE (reference sequence). The CDR3, as DNA: TGTGCCAGCAGCTTGGGGGGGACAGAAGAGACCCAGTACTTC. As protein: CASSLGGTEETQYF.

DNA for the CDR3: TGTGCCAGCAGTGAAGCGCTTGCTAGCGGGGGAGATACGCAGTATTTT. Protein: CASSEALASGGDTQYF. The chain links TRBV6-1 to TRBJ2-3; TRBD2 aligns across 10 bases. CDR3 length equals 16 residues. In germline, CDR1 is MNHNS, CDR2 SASEGT. Losses at the gene ends were 0 bases for V and 5 bases for J; bases not matched to a gene: 5.

This clone was picked up one time. The V and J genes are TRBV5-1 and TRBJ2-5, with 7 bases aligning to TRBD2. CDR3 length equals 14 residues. The germline CDR1 and CDR2 sequences are SGHRS and YFSETQ. Trimming took 4 bases from V and 1 from J; bases not matched to a gene: 4. CDR3 in DNA: TGCGCCAGCAGCAAGGCTAGCGGCCAAGAGACCCAGTACTTC. Translated, it gives CASSKASGQETQYF.

The chain links TRBV2 to TRBJ1-1, with D perhaps TRBD1 (6 bases). The CDR3 extends over 13 amino acids. Trimming cost V 3 bases and J 1 base, with 6 bases left between them. Germline CDR1 is SNHLY and CDR2 is FYNNEI. CDR3 nucleotide sequence: TGTGCCAGCAGTGACAGGGGGAACACTGAAGCTTTCTTT. Amino acids: CASSDRGNTEAFF. The full variable domain, its missing parts supplied by reference TRBV2 and TRBJ1-1, is EPEVTQTPSHQVTQMGQEVILRCVPISNHLYFYWYRQILGQKVEFLVSFYNNEISEKSEIFDDQFSVERPDGSNFTLKIRSTKLEDSAMYFCASSDRGNTEAFFGQGTRLTVV.

The rearrangement uses TRBV11-2 and TRBJ1-2; weak D call: TRBD1 (6 bases). The CDR3 is made up of 11 amino acids. Germline CDR1 SGHAT, CDR2 FQNNGV. Trimming left V 6 bases short and J 7 bases short, with 9 bases between. The CDR3 DNA reads as TGTGCCAGCAGTCCAGGGGTTGGCTACACCTTC. It is translated as CASSPGVGYTF.

J is TRBJ1-4 and V is TRBV6-6; 9 bases are shared with TRBD1. Germline CDR1 MNHNY, CDR2 SVGAGI (reference sequence). The junction had 2 bases not matched to a gene; V was cut back by 6 bases and J by 6 bases. The CDR3 covers 13 residues. The CDR3 is CASRQGADEKLFF. CDR3 nucleotides: TGTGCCAGCAGACAGGGGGCTGATGAAAAACTGTTTTTT.